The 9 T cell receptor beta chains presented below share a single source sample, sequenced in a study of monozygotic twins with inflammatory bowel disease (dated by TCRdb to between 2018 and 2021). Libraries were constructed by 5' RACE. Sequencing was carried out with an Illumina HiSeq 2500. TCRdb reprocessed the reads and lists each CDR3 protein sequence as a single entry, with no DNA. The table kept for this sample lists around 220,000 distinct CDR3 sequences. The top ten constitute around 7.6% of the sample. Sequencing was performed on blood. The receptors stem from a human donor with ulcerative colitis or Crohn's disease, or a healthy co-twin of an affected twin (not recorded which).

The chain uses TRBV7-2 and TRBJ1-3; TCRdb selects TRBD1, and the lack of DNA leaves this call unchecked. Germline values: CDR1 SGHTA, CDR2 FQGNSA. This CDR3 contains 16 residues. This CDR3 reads CASSSGPGISGNTIYF.

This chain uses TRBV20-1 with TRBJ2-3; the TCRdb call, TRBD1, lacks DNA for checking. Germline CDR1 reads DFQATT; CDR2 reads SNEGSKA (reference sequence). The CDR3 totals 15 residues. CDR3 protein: CSARGDTSPTDTQYF.

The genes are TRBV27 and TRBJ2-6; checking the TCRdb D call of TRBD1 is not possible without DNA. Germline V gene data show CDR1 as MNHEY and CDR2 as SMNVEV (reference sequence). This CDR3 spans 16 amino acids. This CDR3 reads CASRQGAYSGANVLTF.

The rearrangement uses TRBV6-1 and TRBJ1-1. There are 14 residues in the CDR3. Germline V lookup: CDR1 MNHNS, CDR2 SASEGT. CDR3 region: CASSEVWVPIAAFF.

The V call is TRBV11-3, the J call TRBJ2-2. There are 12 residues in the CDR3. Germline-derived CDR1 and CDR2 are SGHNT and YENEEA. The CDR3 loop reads CASSLTAGELFF.

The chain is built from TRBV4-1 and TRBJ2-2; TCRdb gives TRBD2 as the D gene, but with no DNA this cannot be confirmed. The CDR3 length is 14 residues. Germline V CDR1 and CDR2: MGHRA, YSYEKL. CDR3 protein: CASKFSGPTGELFF.

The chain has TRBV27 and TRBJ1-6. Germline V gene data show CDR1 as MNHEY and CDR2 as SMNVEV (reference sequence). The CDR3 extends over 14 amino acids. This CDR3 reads CASSPEGLRSPLHF.

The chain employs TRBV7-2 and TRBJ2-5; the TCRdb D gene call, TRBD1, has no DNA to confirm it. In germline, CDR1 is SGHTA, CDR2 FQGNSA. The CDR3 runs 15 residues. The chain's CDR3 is CASSLVTGWMETQYF.

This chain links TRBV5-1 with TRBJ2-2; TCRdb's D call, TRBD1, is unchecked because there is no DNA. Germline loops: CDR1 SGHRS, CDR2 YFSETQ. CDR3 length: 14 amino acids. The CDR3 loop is CASSNRDRDGELFF. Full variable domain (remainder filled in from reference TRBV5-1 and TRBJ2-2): KAGVTQTPRYLIKTRGQQVTLSCSPISGHRSVSWYQQTPGQGLQFLFEYFSETQRNKGNFPGRFSGRQFSNSRSEMNVSTLELGDSALYLCASSNRDRDGELFFGEGSRLTVL.